The entry that follows covers one T cell receptor beta chain sequence. This sample is drawn from a study of blood T cell repertoires in COVID-19. Trimming pared 5 bases from V and 2 bases from J, leaving 12 bases between. Germline V gives CDR1 SGHVS, CDR2 FQNEAQ. This CDR3 has 14 amino acids. Allocation to cohorts depended on clinical history reported by the participants. Data came from immunoSEQ multiplex PCR; TCRdb stores just in-frame clones and leaves some out. The data contain around 290,000 clones, roughly 86% of them singletons. This clonotype originated in a woman aged 18 to 35 who had recovered from COVID-19. Sequences were obtained from PBMCs or T cells enriched from blood (not recorded which). J is TRBJ1-2 and V is TRBV7-8; D not certain. The DNA for the CDR3 is TGTGCCAGCAGCCGCGCGGGCGACAACTATGGCTACACCTTC. Its protein product is CASSRAGDNYGYTF. Full variable domain (rest looked up from reference TRBV7-8 and TRBJ1-2): GAGVSQSPRYKVAKRGQDVALRCDPISGHVSLFWYQQALGQGPEFLTYFQNEAQLDKSGLPSDRFFAERPEGSVSTLKIQRTQQEDSAVYLCASSRAGDNYGYTFGSGTRLTVV.